The 18 T cell receptor beta chains below all came from one sample that was sequenced in a study of blood T cell repertoires in COVID-19. Produced via immunoSEQ multiplex PCR; TCRdb's table is partial and in-frame only. The sample holds approximately 470,000 clones, roughly 88% seen once. Sequencing used peripheral blood. These receptors came from a human donor in a cohort sampled during active COVID-19.

The rearrangement links TRBV5-4 to TRBJ2-2, with TRBD2 identical over 8 bases. The V segment lost 3 bases and the J segment 5 bases; nucleotides outside the gene matches: 12. CDR3 length: 17 residues. Germline CDR1 reads SGHNT; CDR2 reads YYREEE (reference sequence). The CDR3 DNA sequence: TGTGCCAGCAGCTCAAGGGGGGGAGCGGGAGTTACCGGGGAGCTGTTTTTT. This gives the protein CASSSRGGAGVTGELFF.

This clone showed up just a few times. This chain connects TRBV29-1 to TRBJ2-4, with 7 bases aligning to TRBD1. V lost 1 base and J lost 3; bases outside the gene matches: 3. The germline gives CDR1 SQVTM, CDR2 ANQGSEA. The CDR3 covers 14 residues. The CDR3 DNA sequence: TGCAGCGTTGAAGGACAGGGCCACAAAAACATTCAGTACTTC. It encodes CSVEGQGHKNIQYF.

The chain is built from TRBV19 and TRBJ2-1, with 9 bases lining up with TRBD2. Per germline, CDR1 LNHDA and CDR2 SQIVND (reference sequence). V shed 8 bases, J shed 10 bases, and the junction held 12 bases outside the gene matches. This CDR3 has 14 amino acids. In nucleotides, the CDR3 is TGTGCCAGTTCCCCCATAGCGGGAGAGTGGGAGCAGTTCTTC. It translates to CASSPIAGEWEQFF.

The chain employs TRBV7-2 and TRBJ1-1; 7 nucleotides agree with TRBD1. The germline V gene has CDR1 SGHTA and CDR2 FQGNSA. V was pared by 5 bases and J by 6 bases, with 6 bases of the junction left unmatched. There are 13 residues in the CDR3. The CDR3 nucleotides read TGTGCCAGCAGCCCCCTCACAGGGGCTGAAGCTTTCTTT. Amino acid sequence: CASSPLTGAEAFF. The full variable domain, its missing parts supplied by reference TRBV7-2 and TRBJ1-1, is GAGVSQSPSNKVTEKGKDVELRCDPISGHTALYWYRQSLGQGLEFLIYFQGNSAPDKSGLPSDRFSAERTGGSVSTLTIQRTQQEDSAVYLCASSPLTGAEAFFGQGTRLTVV.

The J gene is TRBJ2-7, the V gene TRBV5-6; 8 bases line up with TRBD1. CDR1 is SGHDT, CDR2 YYEEEE, per germline. V was clipped by 6 bases and J by 2 bases; unmatched bases: 7. The CDR3 spans 14 residues. The CDR3 protein is CASISGTGAYEQYF. As DNA, the CDR3 is TGTGCCAGCATATCCGGGACAGGAGCCTACGAGCAGTACTTC.

The chain couples TRBV19 to TRBJ2-7, with 7 bases matching TRBD2. This CDR3 has 15 residues. The V and J ends lost 3 bases and 3 bases, in that order; junction bases with no gene match: 8. Germline assignment: CDR1 LNHDA and CDR2 SQIVND (reference sequence). Here the CDR3 reads CASSIVWAGDYEQYF. CDR3 nucleotide sequence: TGTGCCAGTAGTATTGTATGGGCGGGGGACTACGAGCAGTACTTC.

The chain carries TRBV19 and TRBJ1-4; TRBD1 agrees at 9 bases. The junction had 13 bases not matched to a gene; V was cut back by 10 bases and J by 4 bases. The CDR3 sequence is 16 residues long. Germline CDR1 is LNHDA and CDR2 is SQIVND (reference sequence). The CDR3 DNA reads as TGTGCCACTCATCCGGGACAGGGTATCCTTAATGAAAAACTGTTTTTT. This gives the protein CATHPGQGILNEKLFF.

This sequence joins TRBV5-1 and TRBJ1-2; maybe TRBD1 (5 bases). The CDR3 runs to 13 residues. CDR1 is SGHRS, CDR2 YFSETQ, per germline. V lost 0 bases and J lost 7, with 10 bases in between. Written as DNA, the CDR3 is TGCGCCAGCAGCTTGGCGGCAGGGTTTGGCTACACCTTC. The encoded protein is CASSLAAGFGYTF. Complete variable domain (other parts from reference TRBV5-1 and TRBJ1-2): KAGVTQTPRYLIKTRGQQVTLSCSPISGHRSVSWYQQTPGQGLQFLFEYFSETQRNKGNFPGRFSGRQFSNSRSEMNVSTLELGDSALYLCASSLAAGFGYTFGSGTRLTVV.

V usage is TRBV29-1 and J usage is TRBJ1-5; TRBD1 aligns across 10 bases. Germline CDR1 reads SQVTM; CDR2 reads ANQGSEA. This CDR3 has 13 amino acids. The V and J ends lost 7 bases and 7 bases, in that order; junction bases with no gene match: 7. CDR3 DNA: TGCAGCGCTGCGACAGGGGGCGGACAGCCCCAGCATTTT. This translates into CSAATGGGQPQHF.

The table lists this clone with a few counts. The chain recombines TRBV9 with TRBJ1-6; 7 nucleotides line up with TRBD1. The CDR3 sequence is 18 residues long. Germline-derived CDR1 and CDR2 are SGDLS and YYNGEE. Trimming cost V 4 bases and J 14 bases; bases outside gene matches: 24. The DNA for the CDR3 is TGTGCCAGCAGCCCTCGGGACAGCGGTATTTCACGGGATTGGACCCTCCACTTT. Residues: CASSPRDSGISRDWTLHF. Drawing the rest from reference TRBV9 and TRBJ1-6, the complete variable domain is DSGVTQTPKHLITATGQRVTLRCSPRSGDLSVYWYQQSLDQGLQFLIQYYNGEERAKGNILERFSAQQFPDLHSELNLSSLELGDSALYFCASSPRDSGISRDWTLHFGNGTRLTVT.

The DNA of the CDR3 is TGTGCCAGCAGCTTGGGGAGGGTTCGGGGGTACGAGGATGAAAAACTGTTTTTT. This translates into CASSLGRVRGYEDEKLFF. The chain is built from TRBV27 and TRBJ1-4; TRBD1 might be the D (5 bases). CDR1 is MNHEY, CDR2 SMNVEV, per germline (reference sequence). Trimming removed 6 bases at V and 6 bases at J, with 26 bases between. The CDR3 extends over 18 amino acids.

The genes are TRBV5-4 and TRBJ2-7; D possibly corresponds to TRBD1 (5 bases). This CDR3 contains 14 residues. The V gene lost 0 bases and the J gene lost 1 base, with 8 bases spanning the gap. Germline CDR1 SGHNT, CDR2 YYREEE (reference sequence). The CDR3 region is CASSLGGASYEQYF. CDR3 DNA sequence: TGTGCCAGCAGCTTGGGGGGCGCGTCCTACGAGCAGTACTTC.

This clone occurred once. This rearrangement joins TRBV7-9 to TRBJ2-1, with D possibly TRBD2 on 6 matching bases. The CDR3 runs 18 residues. Per the germline V gene, CDR1 is SEHNR and CDR2 is FQNEAQ (reference sequence). V dropped 3 bases and J dropped 1 base, with 19 bases sitting between them. DNA for the CDR3: TGTGCCAGCAGCTTGAATGCGGGGCCTTTGGGGTCCTACAATGAGCAGTTCTTC. Translated: CASSLNAGPLGSYNEQFF.

The chain employs TRBV7-3 and TRBJ1-1; D is perhaps TRBD1 (6 bases). The CDR3 is made up of 13 amino acids. Germline CDR1 reads SGHTA; CDR2 reads FQGTGA. The V end was cut by 2 bases, the J end by 4 bases, with 8 bases between. The CDR3 DNA sequence: TGTGCCAGCAGCTTACAGGGGACCACTGAAGCTTTCTTT. This encodes CASSLQGTTEAFF.

The V call is TRBV3-1 (or the pseudogene TRBV3-2), the J call TRBJ2-2; 8 bases match TRBD1. The CDR3 loop spans 14 amino acids. The trim removed 6 bases at V and 7 bases at J, leaving 7 bases unmatched. Germline-derived CDR1 and CDR2 are LGHDT and YNNKEL (reference sequence). The CDR3 DNA follows: TGTGCCAGCAGTCCCTCCGACAGGGGCGGGGAGCTGTTTTTT. It is translated as CASSPSDRGGELFF.

This CDR3 reads CASSWSSLDNEQFF. Written as DNA, the CDR3 is TGTGCCAGCAGTTGGAGCTCTCTTGACAATGAGCAGTTCTTC. J is TRBJ2-1 and V is TRBV28, with D hard to call. This CDR3 contains 14 residues. In germline, CDR1 is MDHEN, CDR2 SYDVKM. V gave up 4 bases and J gave up 5 bases, with 12 bases separating them.

The chain has TRBV14 and TRBJ1-2; unclear D gene. From germline, CDR1 is SGHDN and CDR2 FVKESK. This CDR3 contains 16 residues. Trimming cost V 2 bases and J 7 bases, with 20 bases left between them. The CDR3 region has the DNA TGTGCCAGCAGCCAAATTTCATCGGGGTACCTCTCTGGCTACACCTTC. This encodes CASSQISSGYLSGYTF. Full variable domain (outside the CDR3, taken from reference TRBV14 and TRBJ1-2): EAGVTQFPSHSVIEKGQTVTLRCDPISGHDNLYWYRRVMGKEIKFLLHFVKESKQDESGMPNNRFLAERTGGTYSTLKVQPAELEDSGVYFCASSQISSGYLSGYTFGSGTRLTVV.

This clone came up a few times. The chain couples TRBV6-1 to TRBJ2-1, with TRBD2 matching 11 bases. Unmatched junction bases numbered 3, after V lost 1 base and J lost 7 bases. Per the germline V gene, CDR1 is MNHNS and CDR2 is SASEGT. The CDR3 sequence is 15 residues long. DNA for the CDR3: TGTGCCAGCAGTGAAGGGGGACTAGCGGAAAATGAGCAGTTCTTC. This encodes CASSEGGLAENEQFF.